This T cell receptor beta chain appears in the sequencing data of a study of circulating and synovial CD4+ cells in juvenile arthritis (TCRdb year 2014). Looking at the study overall: TCRbeta CDR3 repertoires of circulating HLA-DR+ CD4 T cells, bulk blood CD4 T cells and synovial CD4 T cells were compared within each patient. The goal of repertoire sequencing was to confirm that a circulating synovial-like CD4 T cell subset was enriched in synovial clonotypes.

About this clone: The antigen it binds to is not known. No base qualities exist here, and no much larger clone lies one base off it.

CDR1 and CDR2, per the germline V gene, are MGHDK and SYGVNS. There are 18 amino acids in the CDR3, from cysteine to phenylalanine inclusive. The kept DNA is CDR3 alone, 54 bases in frame from the first base. Clipping removes 0 bases from V and 4 bases from J, with 11 as the unmatched junction base count. The full study reports these points: Lower diversity was observed in synovial and circulating pathogenic-like lymphocyte repertoires than in bulk blood CD4 repertoires, and some CPL samples were found to be as oligoclonal as synovium. Circulating pathogenic-like lymphocytes clustered together with synovial T cells, and compared with bulk blood, the circulating pathogenic-like lymphocytes shared a substantially higher fraction of CDR3 sequences with synovium. CPL and bulk blood CD4 samples differed in T cell genome counts by at least an order of magnitude, so sample-size effects were addressed. No difference between circulating pathogenic-like lymphocytes and bulk blood T cells was detected by traditional Vbeta family usage analysis. Because overlap with synovium rose as sequencing depth increased, the measured fractions of shared clonotypes likely underestimated the overlap of the full repertoire.

Library preparation used the immunoSEQ multiplex PCR assay. TCRbeta CDR3 sequencing was carried out by an external provider as a commercial service. The authors' analysis ran thus. The analyses relied on productive nucleotide sequences along with amino acid sequences obtained through in silico translation. Diversity was measured as Renyi entropy over a range of alpha values, and the median of 200 repeated subsamples was taken to equalise sample size. Pairwise repertoire distance was calculated as one minus the Chao-modified Jaccard index to correct for under-sampling and was used for clustering. Frequency-weighted overlap with synovial clonotypes was calculated over 200 sample sizes with 200 draws without replacement at each size, and the overlap was reported at the size of the smaller sample. TCRdb mirrors the immuneACCESS table, restricted to in-frame sequences. Some clones are absent from its copies; in checked studies, under half trace to an unresolved V gene, and the reason for the others is unknown. The DNA was the basis for D and trimming; V, J and clone size are from that table. The sample table lists 30,000 to 40,000 clones, 90% to 95% of them with a count of one. The top ten clonotypes cover 0.15% to 0.2% of the sample.

The sequenced samples were obtained from patients with active juvenile idiopathic arthritis. Sorting was carried out immediately after cells were thawed, and dead cells were excluded with Live/Dead Fixable Near-IR Stain. This receptor was obtained from a human donor with juvenile idiopathic arthritis. Sequencing was carried out using CD4+ T cells from blood. This receptor chain uses TRBV25-1 and TRBJ2-5, with TRBD1 identical over 10 junction bases. This receptor carries the CDR3 CASSEYLGTGALGETQYF. DNA sequence: TGTGCCAGCAGTGAATACCTAGGGACAGGGGCTTTAGGAGAGACCCAGTACTTC.